This T cell receptor (beta chain) derives from a study of monozygotic twins with inflammatory bowel disease (dated by TCRdb to 2018 to 2020). The study in broad terms: In total, 28 monozygotic twin pairs made up the full study: 19 Danish pairs, all IBD-discordant, plus nine German pairs, of which four were IBD-concordant and five were IBD-discordant. Disease-associated traits were sought mainly through comparisons between IBD patients and their genetically identical healthy co-twins within discordant pairs. Each individual had, on average, about 151 000 unique TCRalpha sequences and 181 000 unique TCRbeta sequences available for analysis. Overall study results and their limits: Because patients received different immunosuppressive treatments, the repertoires may have picked up extra background noise and variability between individuals. IBD patients shared fewer clonotypes with other individuals than healthy twins did, most markedly in patients showing signs of disease activity. The results gave no support for a single strong signal or clonotype linked to IBD. IBD patients had lower TCRbeta repertoire diversity, measured by the inverse Simpson index, than their healthy co-twins. The analysis was unable to tell apart different T cell subtypes. Repertoire similarity did not differ between concordant and discordant twins, possibly due to limited statistical power.

From each donor, an approximately 2.4 ml peripheral blood sample was drawn into PAXgene tubes and stored at -80 degrees C. Total RNA was isolated from whole blood with the PAXgene blood miRNA kit on an automated QIAcube, without T cell sorting. Peripheral blood from monozygotic twin pairs who were concordant or discordant for inflammatory bowel disease underwent deep TCRalpha and TCRbeta repertoire profiling using unique molecular barcoding. Smoking habits were recorded for all twin pairs, and individuals were classified as current, former or never smokers. Reading from cysteine to phenylalanine, the CDR3 counts 13 amino acids. Only the protein sequence is given. Turning to this clonotype: Its antigen is not yet known.

Receptor amplification or capture employed 5' RACE. For each TCR library, approximately 3.5 ug of total RNA was used. cDNA was synthesized with SMARTScribe reverse transcriptase in eight separate reactions per sample. During cDNA synthesis, unique molecular identifiers containing a 6-nucleotide sample barcode were introduced by template switching. Amplification of TCRalpha and TCRbeta cDNA involved two nested PCRs of roughly 17 and 9 cycles, and each PCR was followed by bead purification. Before amplification, the cDNA was treated with uracil DNA-glycosylase and purified using the QIAquick PCR purification kit. The second PCR was the step at which Illumina TruSeq-compatible adapters and sample-specific barcodes were added. Library quality and concentration were checked on TapeStation and Qubit, and libraries were pooled at 5 ng each. Pooled libraries were sequenced on an Illumina HiSeq2500 single-index Rapid Run with 2 x 100 bp reads and custom sequencing primers. Concerning the study's data processing: PCR and sequencing errors were corrected by UMI-based consensus assembly using MiGEC version 1.2.6. MiXCR version 2.1.1 handled V(D)J alignment, clonotype assembly and CDR3 extraction. Normalisation of gene usage, clonotype sharing and MAIT/NKT TCR abundance was achieved by analysing the top 1000, 10 000 and 20 000 clonotypes per sample. Diversity was computed as the inverse Simpson index with the vegan R package after downsampling to 27 000 UMIs. Paired Mann-Whitney U tests were applied to discordant twin pairs, with Benjamini-Hochberg correction for multiple testing. After reprocessing by TCRdb, each CDR3 protein sequence is one entry, and no DNA is given. The V and J calls shown here were made by TCRdb, not taken from the authors' results. This sample's clone table shows a few hundred thousand distinct CDR3 sequences. Of the sample, approximately 2.3% is held by the ten largest clones.

This TCR came from a human donor with ulcerative colitis or Crohn's disease, or a healthy co-twin of an affected twin (not recorded which). The chain is made from TRBV12-3 or TRBV12-4 and TRBJ1-2. The sequencing sample was made of blood. This receptor carries the CDR3 CASSPQLNYGYTF.